The 11 T cell receptor beta chains presented below share a single source sample, sequenced in a study of technical replicates of blood from several donors. Method: immunoSEQ multiplex PCR; TCRdb's copy keeps in-frame clones and lacks some. Found here are about 74,000 clones, around 95% of them singletons; the top ten hold 0.36%. Sequencing used T cells isolated from PBMCs. These TCRs come from a human donor in good health.

DNA for the CDR3: TGTGCCAGCAGGGAGAGGCCCGGTAATGAGCAGTTCTTC. It translates to CASRERPGNEQFF. This chain uses TRBV13 with TRBJ2-1; no clear D gene. Germline V gives CDR1 PRHDT, CDR2 FYEKMQ (reference sequence). The CDR3 length is 13 residues. Deletions cut 6 bases from V and 7 bases from J, with 13 bases between.

The CDR3: CASSNRGPDTEAFF. The CDR3 DNA is TGTGCCAGCAGTAACAGGGGTCCGGACACTGAAGCTTTCTTT. The V call is TRBV27, the J call TRBJ1-1; TRBD1 agrees at 7 bases. This CDR3 is 14 amino acids long. The trim removed 5 bases at V and 3 bases at J, leaving 6 bases unmatched. The germline gives CDR1 MNHEY, CDR2 SMNVEV (reference sequence).

The rearrangement joins TRBV6-6 to TRBJ2-1; D is unclear. V was pared by 5 bases and J by 8 bases, with 7 bases between. Germline values: CDR1 MNHNY, CDR2 SVGAGI (reference sequence). This CDR3 comprises 11 residues. The CDR3 DNA is TGTGCCAGCAGTCCCCTCGATGAGCAGTTCTTC. Translation: CASSPLDEQFF.

The chain employs TRBV6-5 and TRBJ1-5; TRBD1 matches at 7 bases. The V gene's germline CDR1 is MNHEY and CDR2 SVGAGI. This CDR3 has 13 amino acids. V shed 6 bases and J 11 bases; nucleotides not matched to a gene: 10. CDR3 sequence reads: CASSRGQIAAQHF. In nucleotides, the CDR3 is TGTGCCAGCAGCAGGGGACAGATAGCAGCCCAGCATTTT.

The V call is TRBV5-1, the J call TRBJ2-7; 7 bases align to TRBD1. Trimming at V came to 4 bases and at J to 0 bases, leaving 7 bases not matched to a gene. The germline gives CDR1 SGHRS, CDR2 YFSETQ. The CDR3 totals 15 residues. CDR3 amino acids: CASSLPRTGSYEQYF. The CDR3 DNA sequence: TGCGCCAGCAGCCTCCCGCGGACAGGCTCCTACGAGCAGTACTTC.

The V and J genes are TRBV4-1 and TRBJ1-5; D unclear. Germline CDR1 reads MGHRA; CDR2 reads YSYEKL. The CDR3 extends over 17 amino acids. The V and J ends lost 0 bases and 9 bases respectively, with 21 bases between them. The CDR3 protein is CASSQDKPSRYGGPQHF. The CDR3 DNA reads TGCGCCAGCAGCCAAGACAAACCCTCACGGTACGGTGGGCCCCAGCATTTT.

This chain joins TRBV4-1 and TRBJ1-5; tentative D call: TRBD1 (6 bases). The germline V and J ends were trimmed by 0 bases and 6 bases, with 9 bases remaining between them. The CDR3 is made up of 14 amino acids. CDR1 is MGHRA and CDR2 is YSYEKL in the germline V gene. This CDR3 is CASSQDRGAQPQHF. CDR3 coding DNA: TGCGCCAGCAGCCAAGATCGGGGGGCTCAGCCCCAGCATTTT.

The gene calls are TRBV25-1 and TRBJ2-1; 8 bases match TRBD2. This CDR3 has 17 residues. The germline gives CDR1 MGHDK, CDR2 SYGVNS. V lost 3 bases and J lost 1; bases outside the gene matches: 8. CDR3 coding DNA: TGTGCCAGCAGTGACCCGGAGCGGGAGACATCCTACAATGAGCAGTTCTTC. This sequence encodes CASSDPERETSYNEQFF.

The chain has TRBV5-1 and TRBJ2-5, with D perhaps TRBD1 (5 bases). The germline V gene has CDR1 SGHRS and CDR2 YFSETQ. Trimming took 7 bases from V and 4 from J, leaving 11 bases between them. The length of the CDR3 is 12 residues. The CDR3 spells CASGAGGETQYF. For the CDR3, the DNA is TGCGCCAGCGGGGCCGGTGGAGAGACCCAGTACTTC.

The rearrangement joins TRBV5-5 to TRBJ1-1; tentatively, D is TRBD1 (6 bases). V lost 0 bases, J lost 7 bases, and 16 bases lay in between. Germline assignment: CDR1 SGHKS and CDR2 YYEKEE (reference sequence). The CDR3 is 15 amino acids. CDR3 sequence (DNA): TGTGCCAGCAGCTTGGCCCCCCAGGGGTATGGTGAAGCTTTCTTT. The encoded protein is CASSLAPQGYGEAFF.

DNA for the CDR3: TGTGCCACCTCCATAGCTAACTATGGCTACACCTTC. This encodes CATSIANYGYTF. V and J are TRBV6-6 and TRBJ1-2; D unresolved. Germline V gene sequence: CDR1 MNHNY, CDR2 SVGAGI (reference sequence). V lost 10 bases to trimming and J lost 0 bases, with 9 bases between them. The CDR3 sequence is 12 residues long.